These T cell receptor beta chains were read from a single sample in a study of shared clonotypes between healthy human individuals. The repertoire was sequenced with immunoSEQ multiplex PCR; TCRdb's copy has only in-frame clones and lacks some. The top ten clones hold approximately 0.3% of a sample with about 380,000 clones, roughly 96% of them seen once. Material for sequencing was memory CD8+ T cells sorted from blood. The receptors were sampled from a young man in good health. Each CDR3 is given without its conserved first and last residue.

J: TRBJ2-7
V: TRBV28
CDR3: ASEWSYEQY

J: TRBJ2-3
V: TRBV10-2
CDR3: ASSGTSGTDTQY

J: TRBJ2-1
V: TRBV15
CDR3: ATSRDGGSGYNEQF

J: TRBJ2-3
V: TRBV5-1
CDR3: ASSSTRWTSGSTDTQY

J: TRBJ2-5
V: TRBV4-1
CDR3: ASSLTGLETQY

J: TRBJ1-5
V: TRBV28
CDR3: ASSLGANSNQPQH

J: TRBJ1-3
V: TRBV9
CDR3: ASSGIEGNTIY

J: TRBJ1-2
V: TRBV18
CDR3: ASSDRGIRGYT

J: TRBJ2-3
V: TRBV18
CDR3: ASSPFLGASTDTQY

J: TRBJ2-7
V: TRBV27
CDR3: ASSLLSPVGGREQY

J: TRBJ1-5
V: TRBV19
CDR3: ASSFISGGAQPQH

J: TRBJ1-2
V: TRBV2
CDR3: ASSVGTGSYGYT